This T cell receptor (beta chain) was recorded in a study of STAT3 mutations in large granular lymphocyte leukemia (dated by TCRdb to the late 2010s). Notes on the research overall: Canonical activating STAT3 mutations were detected in roughly half of the longitudinally sequenced T-LGLL patients. More than half of T-LGLL patients received one or more immunosuppressive therapy regimens, with hematologic response in around 43% of those treated. Patients with T-cell large granular lymphocyte leukemia underwent serial deep sequencing of TCRbeta CDR3 and STAT3 to reconstruct clonal hierarchy and dynamics. Approximately 19 representative T-LGLL cases were selected from an initial cohort of 200 to 250 LGL patients for longitudinal TCRbeta and STAT3 sequencing. As controls within the study, a couple of patients with natural killer LGL leukemia were also sequenced longitudinally. On average, sequencing was done at around 4 time points per patient, with the number of samplings ranging from 2 to 8. General study outcomes and caveats: Persisting codominant clonotypes in some patients meant a small but highly pathogenic clone may have been missed. The linking of therapy response to changes in TCR clonal burden was complicated by variable intervals between samplings and differing treatment regimens. Dominant TCR clone burden was found to exceed STAT3 mutant burden in several patients, suggesting that STAT3 mutation arose secondarily within a pre-expanded clone. Because no samples were available when a clone first appeared, clonal expansion was inferred from samplings taken at other points. At least one immunodominant TCRbeta clonotype was present in every T-LGLL patient, and multiple immunodominant subclonotypes appeared in about half of the T-LGLL patients. TCR clonotype switching after therapy was seen in about 35% of the 18 patients, with all newly emerging clones being STAT3 wild type.

The same DNA, extracted from blood mononuclear cells, served for both TCR sequencing and STAT3 sequencing. Notes on this clone: The clone's antigen remains unknown. Per-base qualities were not stored, and no clone one base away is much larger.

TCRbeta libraries were sequenced on an Illumina MiSeq, and an average of about 40,773 productive templates per sample was obtained. Multiplex PCR amplification was used to generate TCRbeta CDR3 libraries with the immunoSEQ assay. The authors' pipeline ran thus. Repertoire diversity was computed as previously defined, with values near 0 indicating extremely monoclonal samples. TCRdb stores this immuneACCESS table with in-frame sequences only. Part of the clones is absent; in the studies checked, under half of the shortfall reflects unresolved V genes, and no reason is known for the rest. V, J and clone size are those of that table, while D and trimming were read from the DNA. In all, the sample holds roughly 9,300 clones, and over 75% of those were seen once. 84% of the sample comes from the top ten. The CDR3, cysteine through phenylalanine, is 14 amino acids long. Here the CDR3 DNA is all that survives: 42 bases in frame from base 1. Based on the germline V gene, the CDR1 and CDR2 sequences are LGHNA and YSLEER. Trimming removed 1 base from V and 0 bases from J, leaving 6 bases between the germline ends.

The sequenced material came from peripheral blood mononuclear cells. This sequence was found in a man older than 75 with T-cell large granular lymphocyte leukemia. Some clones in this sample may be carry-over from other donors' samples. The age is the age at diagnosis. This chain joins TRBV4-3 to TRBJ1-1; no D gene call is confident. The CDR3 in this case is CASSQAQLNTEAFF. The DNA sequence is as follows: TGCGCCAGCAGCCAAGCCCAACTGAACACTGAAGCTTTCTTT.